This T cell receptor beta chain originates from a study of T cells in Graves' hyperthyroidism and ophthalmopathy. Amplified regions were TCR beta CDR3 sequences from RNA transcripts. The study used the HTBI primer set for a first-round RT-PCR of the TCR CDR3. MiXCR was run by TCRdb on the multiplex PCR reads, yielding one entry per CDR3 protein. Counted here are about 360,000 distinct CDR3 sequences, roughly 14% occurring once; the ten biggest clones make up roughly 20%. This CDR3 has 19 amino acids. Germline loops: CDR1 MNHEY, CDR2 SVGAGI. V lost 2 bases, J lost 2 bases, and 11 bases stayed unmatched. This clonotype appeared many times.

The chain has TRBV6-5 and TRBJ2-6; 8 bases map to TRBD1. The specimen was blood. The sequence was obtained from a young man with Graves' hyperthyroidism that later progressed to Graves' ophthalmopathy. CDR3 nucleotide sequence: TGTGCCAGCAGTTACGAGGCAGGGGGCGCAAGGGCTGGGGCCAACGTCCTGACTTTC. The encoded protein is CASSYEAGGARAGANVLTF.